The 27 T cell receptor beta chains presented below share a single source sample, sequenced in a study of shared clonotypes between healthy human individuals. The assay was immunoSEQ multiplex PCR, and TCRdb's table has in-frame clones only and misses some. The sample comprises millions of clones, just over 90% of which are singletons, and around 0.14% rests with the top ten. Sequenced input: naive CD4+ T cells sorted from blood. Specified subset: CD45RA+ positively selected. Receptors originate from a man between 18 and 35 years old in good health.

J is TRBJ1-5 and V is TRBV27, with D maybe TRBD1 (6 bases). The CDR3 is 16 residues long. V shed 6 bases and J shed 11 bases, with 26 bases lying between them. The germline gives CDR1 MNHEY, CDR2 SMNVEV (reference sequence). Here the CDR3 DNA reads TGTGCCAGCAGCGCCCTGAAGGGGGGCCCGCTAAGGACCCAGCATTTT. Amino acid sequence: CASSALKGGPLRTQHF.

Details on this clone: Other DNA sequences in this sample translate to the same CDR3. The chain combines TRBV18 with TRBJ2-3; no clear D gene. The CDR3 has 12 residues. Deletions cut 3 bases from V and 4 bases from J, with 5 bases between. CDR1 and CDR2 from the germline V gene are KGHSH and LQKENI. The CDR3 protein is CASSPGSDTQYF. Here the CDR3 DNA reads TGTGCCAGCTCACCGGGATCAGATACGCAGTATTTT.

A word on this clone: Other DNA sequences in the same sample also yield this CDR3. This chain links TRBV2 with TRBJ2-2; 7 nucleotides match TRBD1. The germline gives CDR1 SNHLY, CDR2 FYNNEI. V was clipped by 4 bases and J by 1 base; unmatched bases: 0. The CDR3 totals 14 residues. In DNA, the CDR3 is TGTGCCAGCAGTGGGACAGGGAACACCGGGGAGCTGTTTTTT. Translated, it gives CASSGTGNTGELFF. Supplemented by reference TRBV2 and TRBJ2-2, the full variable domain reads EPEVTQTPSHQVTQMGQEVILRCVPISNHLYFYWYRQILGQKVEFLVSFYNNEISEKSEIFDDQFSVERPDGSNFTLKIRSTKLEDSAMYFCASSGTGNTGELFFGEGSRLTVL.

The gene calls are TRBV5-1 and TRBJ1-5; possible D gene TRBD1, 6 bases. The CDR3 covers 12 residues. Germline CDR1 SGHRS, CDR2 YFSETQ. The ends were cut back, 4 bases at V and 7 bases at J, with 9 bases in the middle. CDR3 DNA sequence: TGCGCCAGCAGCGAAACAGGGCAGCCCCAGCATTTT. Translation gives CASSETGQPQHF.

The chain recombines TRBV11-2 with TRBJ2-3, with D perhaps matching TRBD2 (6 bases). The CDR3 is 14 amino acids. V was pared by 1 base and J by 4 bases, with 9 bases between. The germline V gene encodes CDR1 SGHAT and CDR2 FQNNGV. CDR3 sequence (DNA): TGTGCCAGCAGCTTAGTAGCGGATCCAGATACGCAGTATTTT. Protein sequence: CASSLVADPDTQYF. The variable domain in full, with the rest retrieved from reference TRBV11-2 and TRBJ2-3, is EAGVAQSPRYKIIEKRQSVAFWCNPISGHATLYWYQQILGQGPKLLIQFQNNGVVDDSQLPKDRFSAERLKGVDSTLKIQPAKLEDSAVYLCASSLVADPDTQYFGPGTRLTVL.

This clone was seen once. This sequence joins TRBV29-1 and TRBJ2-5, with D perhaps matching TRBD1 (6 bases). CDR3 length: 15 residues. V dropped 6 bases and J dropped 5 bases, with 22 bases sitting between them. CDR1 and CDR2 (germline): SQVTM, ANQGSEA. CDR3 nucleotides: TGCAGCGTCAGAGGGCTGACAGGCAAGGGGGAGACCCAGTACTTC. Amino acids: CSVRGLTGKGETQYF.

CDR3 protein: CASSVAGTRAMETQYF. The DNA for the CDR3 is TGTGCCAGCAGCGTAGCCGGGACTAGGGCTATGGAGACCCAGTACTTC. This chain links TRBV9 with TRBJ2-5; 8 bases map to TRBD2. The germline V gene encodes CDR1 SGDLS and CDR2 YYNGEE. The V segment lost 0 bases and the J segment 5 bases; nucleotides outside the gene matches: 9. CDR3 length: 16 residues.

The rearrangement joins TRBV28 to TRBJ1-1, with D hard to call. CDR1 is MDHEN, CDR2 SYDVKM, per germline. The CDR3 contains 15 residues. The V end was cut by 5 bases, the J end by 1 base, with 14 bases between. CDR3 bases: TGTGCCAGCAGTCCCCTGGGTGGCGGGAACACTGAAGCTTTCTTT. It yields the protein CASSPLGGGNTEAFF. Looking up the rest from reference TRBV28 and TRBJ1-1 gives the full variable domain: DVKVTQSSRYLVKRTGEKVFLECVQDMDHENMFWYRQDPGLGLRLIYFSYDVKMKEKGDIPEGYSVSREKKERFSLILESASTNQTSMYLCASSPLGGGNTEAFFGQGTRLTVV.

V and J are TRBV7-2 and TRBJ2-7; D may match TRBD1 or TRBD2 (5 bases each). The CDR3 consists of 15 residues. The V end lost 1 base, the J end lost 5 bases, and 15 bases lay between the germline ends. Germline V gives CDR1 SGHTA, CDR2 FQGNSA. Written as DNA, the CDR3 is TGTGCCAGCAGCTTAGGAGGGGTCCGTTTGAACGAGCAGTACTTC. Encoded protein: CASSLGGVRLNEQYF.

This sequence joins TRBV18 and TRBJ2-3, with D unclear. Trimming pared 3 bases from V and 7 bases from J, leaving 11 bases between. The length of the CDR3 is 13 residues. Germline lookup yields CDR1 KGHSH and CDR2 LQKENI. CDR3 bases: TGTGCCAGCTCACCCTCGCCGCTGAATACGCAGTATTTT. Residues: CASSPSPLNTQYF.

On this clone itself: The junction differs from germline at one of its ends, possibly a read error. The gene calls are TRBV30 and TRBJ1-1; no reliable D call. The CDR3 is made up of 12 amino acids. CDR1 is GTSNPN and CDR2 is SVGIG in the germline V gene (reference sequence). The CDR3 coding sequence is TGTGCCTGGACCCCCCGAGGCAAAACGTACGGATTT. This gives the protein CAWTPRGKTYGF.

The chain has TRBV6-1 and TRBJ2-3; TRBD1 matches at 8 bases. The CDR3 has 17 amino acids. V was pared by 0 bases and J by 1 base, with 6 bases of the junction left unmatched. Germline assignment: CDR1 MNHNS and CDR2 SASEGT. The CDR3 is CASSEATQGAGTDTQYF. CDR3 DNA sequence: TGTGCCAGCAGTGAAGCGACTCAGGGGGCGGGCACAGATACGCAGTATTTT.

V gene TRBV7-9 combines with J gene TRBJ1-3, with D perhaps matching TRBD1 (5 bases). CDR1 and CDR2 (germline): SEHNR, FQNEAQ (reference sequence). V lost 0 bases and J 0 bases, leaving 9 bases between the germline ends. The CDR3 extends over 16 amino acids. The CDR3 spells CASSLAKGISGNTIYF. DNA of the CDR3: TGTGCCAGCAGCTTAGCGAAGGGGATCTCTGGAAACACCATATATTTT.

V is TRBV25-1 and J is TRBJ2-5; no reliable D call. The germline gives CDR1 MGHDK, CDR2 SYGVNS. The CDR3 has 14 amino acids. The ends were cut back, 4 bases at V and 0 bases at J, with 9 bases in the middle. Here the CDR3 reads CASSGWLDQETQYF. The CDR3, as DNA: TGTGCCAGCAGTGGGTGGCTGGACCAAGAGACCCAGTACTTC.

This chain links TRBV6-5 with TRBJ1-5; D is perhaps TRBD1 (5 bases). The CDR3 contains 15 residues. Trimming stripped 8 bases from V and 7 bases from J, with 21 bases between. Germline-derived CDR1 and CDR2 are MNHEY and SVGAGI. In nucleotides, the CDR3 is TGTGCCAGCTCCCGGACATCAACTAAGGGACAGCCCCAGCATTTT. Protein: CASSRTSTKGQPQHF.

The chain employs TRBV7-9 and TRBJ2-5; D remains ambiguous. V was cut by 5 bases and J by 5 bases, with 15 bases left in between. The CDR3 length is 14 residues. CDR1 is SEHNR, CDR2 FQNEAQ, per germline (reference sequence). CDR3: CASSPVGLGETQYF. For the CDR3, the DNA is TGTGCCAGCAGCCCGGTTGGGCTTGGGGAGACCCAGTACTTC.

The CDR3 is CASSRQDYNEQFF. CDR3 bases: TGTGCCAGCTCGAGACAGGACTACAATGAGCAGTTCTTC. This chain connects TRBV18 to TRBJ2-1, with D perhaps TRBD1 (6 bases). CDR1 and CDR2 from the germline V gene are KGHSH and LQKENI. The CDR3 runs 13 residues. V was clipped by 6 bases and J by 3 bases, with 9 bases between them.

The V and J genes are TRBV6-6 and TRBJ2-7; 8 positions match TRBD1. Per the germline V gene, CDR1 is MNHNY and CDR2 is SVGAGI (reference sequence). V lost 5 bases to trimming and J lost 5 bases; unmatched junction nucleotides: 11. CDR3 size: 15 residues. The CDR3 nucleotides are TGTGCCAGCAGTCAGGGGGCGCTTTCATCAGACGAGCAGTACTTC. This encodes CASSQGALSSDEQYF.

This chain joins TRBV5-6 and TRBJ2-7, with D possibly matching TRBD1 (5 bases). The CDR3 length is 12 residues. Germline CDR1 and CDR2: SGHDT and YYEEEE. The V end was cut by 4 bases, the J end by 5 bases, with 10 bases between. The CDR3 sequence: CASSPDSHEQYF. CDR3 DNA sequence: TGTGCCAGCAGCCCAGACAGCCACGAGCAGTACTTC. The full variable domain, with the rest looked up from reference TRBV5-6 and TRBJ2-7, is DAGVTQSPTHLIKTRGQQVTLRCSPKSGHDTVSWYQQALGQGPQFIFQYYEEEERQRGNFPDRFSGHQFPNYSSELNVNALLLGDSALYLCASSPDSHEQYFGPGTRLTVT.

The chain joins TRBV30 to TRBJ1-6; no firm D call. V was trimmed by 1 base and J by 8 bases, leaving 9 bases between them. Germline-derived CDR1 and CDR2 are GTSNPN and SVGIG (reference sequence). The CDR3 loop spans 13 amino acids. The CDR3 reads CAWSEGGHSPLHF. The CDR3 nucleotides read TGTGCCTGGAGTGAGGGAGGGCATTCACCCCTCCACTTT.

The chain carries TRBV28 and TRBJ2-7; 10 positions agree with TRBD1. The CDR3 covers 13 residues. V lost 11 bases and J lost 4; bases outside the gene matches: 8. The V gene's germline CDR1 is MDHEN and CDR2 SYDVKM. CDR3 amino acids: CAFRDRGGYEQYF. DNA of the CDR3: TGTGCCTTCCGGGACAGGGGTGGTTACGAGCAGTACTTC.

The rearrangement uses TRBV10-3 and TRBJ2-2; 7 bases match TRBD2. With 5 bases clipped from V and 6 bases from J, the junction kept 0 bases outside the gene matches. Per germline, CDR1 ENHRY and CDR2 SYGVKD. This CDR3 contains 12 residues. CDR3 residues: CAISTSAGELFF. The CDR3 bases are TGTGCCATCAGTACTAGCGCCGGGGAGCTGTTTTTT.

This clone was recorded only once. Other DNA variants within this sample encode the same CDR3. DNA of the CDR3: TGTGCCAGCAGTCCGTACTACGAGCAGTACTTC. This sequence encodes CASSPYYEQYF. The chain has TRBV28 and TRBJ2-7, with D unclear. V lost 5 bases, J lost 3 bases, and 5 bases lay in between. The germline CDR1 and CDR2 sequences are MDHEN and SYDVKM. This CDR3 is 11 amino acids long.

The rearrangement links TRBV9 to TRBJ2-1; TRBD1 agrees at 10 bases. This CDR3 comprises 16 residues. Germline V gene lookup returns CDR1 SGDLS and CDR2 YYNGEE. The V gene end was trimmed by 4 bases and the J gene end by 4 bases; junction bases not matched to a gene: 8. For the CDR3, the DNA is TGTGCCAGCAGCAGGGCCCGGGACAGGGGATACAATGAGCAGTTCTTC. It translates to CASSRARDRGYNEQFF.

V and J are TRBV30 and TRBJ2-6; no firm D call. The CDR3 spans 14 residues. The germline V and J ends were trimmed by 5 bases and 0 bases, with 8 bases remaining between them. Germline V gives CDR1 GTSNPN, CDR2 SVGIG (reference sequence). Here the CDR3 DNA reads TGTGCCTGGCAGACGGGCTCTGGGGCCAACGTCCTGACTTTC. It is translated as CAWQTGSGANVLTF.

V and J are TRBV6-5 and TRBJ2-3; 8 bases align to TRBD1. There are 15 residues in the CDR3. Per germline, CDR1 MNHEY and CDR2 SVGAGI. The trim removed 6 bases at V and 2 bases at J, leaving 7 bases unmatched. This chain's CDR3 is CASRPRGRDTDTQYF. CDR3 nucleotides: TGTGCCAGCAGACCCAGGGGGCGGGACACAGATACGCAGTATTTT.

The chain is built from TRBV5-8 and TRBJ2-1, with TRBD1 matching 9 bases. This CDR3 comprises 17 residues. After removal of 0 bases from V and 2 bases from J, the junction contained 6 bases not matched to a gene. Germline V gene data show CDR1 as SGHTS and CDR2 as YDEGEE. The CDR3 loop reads CASSLGTGTGTYNEQFF. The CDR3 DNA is TGTGCCAGCAGCTTGGGTACCGGGACAGGGACCTACAATGAGCAGTTCTTC.